The clone carrying this T cell receptor beta chain turned up a few times. The antigen remains unidentified. Using unique molecular identifiers, the investigators prepared the TCRbeta library. MiXCR was run by TCRdb on the PCR reads, yielding one entry per CDR3 protein. The table shows fewer than 700,000 distinct CDR3 sequences, with approximately 13% occurring only once. The data are from a study of T-cell reconstitution after alpha-beta-depleted transplantation in children. Findings and limits, study-wide: Diversity of TCRbeta at day 60 was high in some patients, arising from surviving recipient T cells and thymic progenitors. Several hundred graft clones that had expanded were reportedly the source of alpha-beta T cells about two months after transplant. One year after transplant, T-cell counts and diversity came mostly from newly produced T cells.

This CDR3 is built from 13 residues. Trimming shortened V by 5 bases and J by 7 bases, and 18 bases separated the two germline ends. Germline loops: CDR1 GTSNPN, CDR2 SVGIG (reference sequence). The sample in question was PBMCs, mostly from graft donor cells, obtained 360 days after TCRalphabeta/CD19-depleted stem cell transplant. This TCR was sampled from a male patient under 18 who had a stem cell transplant for acute myeloid leukemia, so the T cells may come from the graft donor. This chain joins TRBV30 and TRBJ2-7; D uncertain. The CDR3: CAWPPSREVEQYF. CDR3 coding DNA: TGTGCCTGGCCCCCCAGCCGAGAAGTAGAGCAGTACTTC.